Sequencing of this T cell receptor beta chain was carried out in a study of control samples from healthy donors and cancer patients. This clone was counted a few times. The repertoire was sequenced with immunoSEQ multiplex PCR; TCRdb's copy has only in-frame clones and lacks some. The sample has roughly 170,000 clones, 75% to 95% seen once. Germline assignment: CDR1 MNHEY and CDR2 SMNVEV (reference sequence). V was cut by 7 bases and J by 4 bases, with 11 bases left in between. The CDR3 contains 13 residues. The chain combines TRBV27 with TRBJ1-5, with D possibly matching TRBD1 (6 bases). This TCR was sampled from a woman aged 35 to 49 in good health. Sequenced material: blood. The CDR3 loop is CASTGTPNQPQHF. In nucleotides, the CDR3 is TGTGCCAGCACGGGGACACCGAATCAGCCCCAGCATTTT.